This T cell receptor beta chain came from a study of identical twins' blood T cells. Study-wide results and limits: Abundant TCRbeta CDR3s overlapped more between twins than with unrelated donors.

The three twin pairs were reared together, likely meeting the same infections. Regarding this clonotype: What it binds is unknown.

Original methodology: Each donor had about 85,000 to nearly 500,000 clonotypes. One entry per CDR3 protein results from TCRdb running MiXCR on the 5' RACE reads. TCRdb, rather than the study authors, made the V and J calls. Among 350,000 to 400,000 distinct CDR3 sequences listed, 28% were seen once. The sequenced sample was PBMCs. The TCR was taken from a woman between 18 and 55 years old in good health.

For the CDR3, the DNA is TGTGCCAGCAGGACAGGACCTAGCACAGATACGCAGTATTTT. As protein: CASRTGPSTDTQYF. The chain joins TRBV2 to TRBJ2-3, with D maybe TRBD1 (6 bases). Trimming removed 6 bases at V and 0 bases at J, with 10 bases between. Looked up from germline, CDR1 is SNHLY and CDR2 is FYNNEI. This CDR3 spans 14 amino acids.